The text below deals with one TCR beta chain. Which antigen it targets is not known. Per-base qualities were not stored, and no clone one base away is much larger. This entry belongs to a study of breast tumors, draining lymph nodes, adjacent tissues listed by TCRdb under 2016. In the study overall: TCR beta repertoires were compared across tumor, adjacent nontumor tissue and axillary lymph nodes obtained from breast cancer patients. In human breast cancer, the study set out to assess how tumor, surrounding tissue and draining lymph node repertoires relate to one another and whether T cells might be exchanged between them. What the authors observed across the whole study: A scenario in which most tumor T cells derive from the lymph node and then expand within tumor tissue was judged to be consistent with the data. The similarity between tumor and nontumor tissue repertoires was significantly greater in luminal-like breast cancer than in basal-like breast cancer. T-cell repertoire diversity in tumors was found to be lower than in lymph nodes but higher than in nontumor tissue, and preferential V and J gene usage was observed. Rather than being directly demonstrated, the conclusion that tumor T cells originate in lymph nodes was presented as consistent with a hypothesis.

Lymph node samples came from the axillary draining lymph nodes of breast cancer patients. Sequenced on an Illumina HiSeq 2000. Multiplex PCR amplification was used to generate the TCR beta chain libraries. The amplified TCR beta chain products were analyzed by high-throughput sequencing. TCRdb reran the public reads through fastp at Q25 and MiXCR, keeping productive beta chains. Each CDR3 protein appears once, grouped with its most common genes and DNA. The sample table shows about 230,000 distinct CDR3 sequences, and roughly 32% are seen once. The biggest ten clones account for around 1.5% of the sample. CDR3 length: 15 amino acids, cysteine to phenylalanine. The read is trimmed to its CDR3 DNA, 45 bases read in frame from base 1. Trimmed from V: 0 bases; trimmed from J: 4 bases; junction bases lacking a gene match: 2. According to the germline V gene, CDR1 reads KGHSH and CDR2 reads LQKENI.

Input material: axillary lymph node tissue. The receptor's source is a female donor with breast cancer. Some clones in this sample may be carry-over from other donors' samples. The chain joins TRBV18 to TRBJ2-3, with 9 bases aligning to TRBD1. Here the CDR3 is given as CASSPPGQGSDTQYF. The DNA reads as follows: TGTGCCAGCTCACCACCGGGACAGGGTTCAGATACGCAGTATTTT.